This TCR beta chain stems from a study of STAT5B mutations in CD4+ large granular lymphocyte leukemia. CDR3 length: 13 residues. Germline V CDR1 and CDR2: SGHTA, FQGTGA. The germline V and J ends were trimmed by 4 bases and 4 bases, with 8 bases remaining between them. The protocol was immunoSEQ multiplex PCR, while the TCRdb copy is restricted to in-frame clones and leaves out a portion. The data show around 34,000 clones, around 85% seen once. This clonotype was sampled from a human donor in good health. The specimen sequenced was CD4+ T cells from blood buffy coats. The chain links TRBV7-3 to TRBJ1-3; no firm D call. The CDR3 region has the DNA TGTGCCAGCAGCTCAGTACACGGAAACACCATATATTTT. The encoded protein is CASSSVHGNTIYF.